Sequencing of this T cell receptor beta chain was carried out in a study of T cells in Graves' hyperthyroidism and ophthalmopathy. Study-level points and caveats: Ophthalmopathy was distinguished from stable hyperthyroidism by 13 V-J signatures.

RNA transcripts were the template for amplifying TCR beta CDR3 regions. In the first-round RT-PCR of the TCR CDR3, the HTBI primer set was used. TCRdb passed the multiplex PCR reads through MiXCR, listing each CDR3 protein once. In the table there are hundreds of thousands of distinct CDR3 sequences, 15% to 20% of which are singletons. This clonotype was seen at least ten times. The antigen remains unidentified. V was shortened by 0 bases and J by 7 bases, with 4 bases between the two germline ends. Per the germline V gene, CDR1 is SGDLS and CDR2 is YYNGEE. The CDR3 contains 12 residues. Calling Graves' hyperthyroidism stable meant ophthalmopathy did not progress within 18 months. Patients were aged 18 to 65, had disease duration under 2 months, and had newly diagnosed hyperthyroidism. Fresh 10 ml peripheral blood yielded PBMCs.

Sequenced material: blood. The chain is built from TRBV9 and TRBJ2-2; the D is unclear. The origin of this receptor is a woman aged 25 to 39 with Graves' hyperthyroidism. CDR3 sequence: CASSVGGGELFF. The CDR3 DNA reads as TGTGCCAGCAGCGTAGGAGGCGGGGAGCTGTTTTTT.